This T cell receptor (beta chain) comes out of a study of blood T cell repertoires in COVID-19. This clone was observed once. The repertoire was sequenced with immunoSEQ multiplex PCR; TCRdb's copy has only in-frame clones and lacks some. This sample has some 240,000 clones, with about 85% found just once. The TCR comes from a woman between 50 and 59 years old who had been exposed to COVID-19. The sample was PBMCs or T cells enriched from blood (not recorded which).

The CDR3 protein is CASSLVQGTEAFF. CDR3 in DNA: TGTGCCAGCAGCTTGGTACAGGGAACTGAAGCTTTCTTT. The V call is TRBV5-6, the J call TRBJ1-1; a weak D match, TRBD1 (6 bases). There are 13 residues in the CDR3. V lost 0 bases and J lost 5, with 8 bases in between. Germline CDR1 is SGHDT and CDR2 is YYEEEE.